Presented here are 16 T cell receptor beta chains from one specimen sequenced in a study of T cell repertoires in cytomegalovirus infection. Their cognate antigens are unknown. MiXCR, applied by TCRdb to the reads, yields one record per CDR3 protein. Of approximately 280,000 distinct CDR3 sequences in the sample, about 20% were seen once. Material: cultured PBMCs, obtained from culture after CMV antigen stimulation. Every receptor here comes from a human donor in good health (CMV status not recorded). Some clones in this sample may be carry-over from other donors' samples.

This clonotype was detected only a few times. The chain uses TRBV11-2 and TRBJ2-1, with D possibly matching TRBD2 (6 bases). Germline CDR1 SGHAT, CDR2 FQNNGV. The CDR3 is 17 amino acids. The V gene lost 0 bases and the J gene lost 6 bases, with 18 bases spanning the gap. The CDR3 sequence: CASSLDLVAAPRNEQFF. CDR3 DNA sequence: TGTGCCAGCAGCTTAGATCTAGTAGCGGCCCCCCGCAATGAGCAGTTCTTC. Filled out from reference TRBV11-2 and TRBJ2-1, the complete variable domain reads EAGVAQSPRYKIIEKRQSVAFWCNPISGHATLYWYQQILGQGPKLLIQFQNNGVVDDSQLPKDRFSAERLKGVDSTLKIQPAKLEDSAVYLCASSLDLVAAPRNEQFFGPGTRLTVL.

In its sample, this clonotype was seen a few times. This chain links TRBV11-2 with TRBJ2-7, with TRBD1 matching over 9 bases. CDR1 is SGHAT and CDR2 is FQNNGV in the germline V gene. V was clipped by 5 bases and J by 3 bases; unmatched bases: 5. The CDR3 consists of 14 residues. CDR3 bases: TGTGCCAGCAGCCACGGACAGGGGAACTACGAGCAGTACGTC. Amino acid sequence: CASSHGQGNYEQYV.

The chain employs TRBV10-3 and TRBJ2-5; 10 bases are a match to TRBD1. CDR1 and CDR2 (germline): ENHRY, SYGVKD. J was trimmed by 5 bases and V by 0 bases; bases with no gene match: 6. This CDR3 comprises 16 residues. The CDR3, as DNA: TGTGCCATCAGTGAGTCGACGTTGGGACAGGGGGAGACCCAGTACTTC. This sequence encodes CAISESTLGQGETQYF.

The chain recombines TRBV12-3 or TRBV12-4 with TRBJ1-1; 7 bases align to TRBD1. This CDR3 spans 14 amino acids. V lost 7 bases and J lost 0; bases outside the gene matches: 5. The CDR3 loop is CASTPGQMNTEAFF. The CDR3 bases are TGTGCCAGCACCCCGGGACAGATGAACACTGAAGCTTTCTTT.

This clonotype has at least ten counts. The V call is TRBV4-3, the J call TRBJ2-7; 11 bases line up with TRBD2. The CDR3 contains 15 residues. Germline CDR1 LGHNA, CDR2 YSLEER. With V trimmed by 0 bases and J by 5 bases, 3 bases remained unmatched. The chain's CDR3 is CASSQDPSGRNEQYF. The CDR3 bases are TGCGCCAGCAGCCAAGATCCTAGCGGGAGGAACGAGCAGTACTTC.

The chain has TRBV12-3 or TRBV12-4 and TRBJ2-1, with 7 positions matching TRBD2. V shed 3 bases, J shed 2 bases, and the junction held 4 bases outside the gene matches. There are 15 residues in the CDR3. In nucleotides, the CDR3 is TGTGCCAGCAGTTTTGTGGGAGGGCCCTACAATGAGCAGTTCTTC. It is translated as CASSFVGGPYNEQFF.

This clonotype was found a few times. This chain links TRBV12-3 or TRBV12-4 with TRBJ1-5; D gene ambiguous. The CDR3 loop spans 14 amino acids. Trimming took off 1 base at V and 5 bases at J, with 9 bases between the two ends. The CDR3 nucleotides are TGTGCCAGCAGTTTAGGGTATCGGGATCAGCCCCAGCATTTT. Translation gives CASSLGYRDQPQHF.

This clonotype was seen a handful of times. This chain links TRBV10-3 with TRBJ1-5; D remains ambiguous. Trimming shortened V by 0 bases and J by 3 bases, and 12 bases separated the two germline ends. The CDR3 is 16 residues long. Germline V gives CDR1 ENHRY, CDR2 SYGVKD. This chain's CDR3 is CAISESAVRANQPQHF. Written as DNA, the CDR3 is TGTGCCATCAGTGAGTCTGCGGTAAGGGCCAATCAGCCCCAGCATTTT.

The CDR3 loop is CASLPTGVRGAQYF. The CDR3 nucleotides read TGTGCCAGCCTGCCGACAGGGGTCCGAGGGGCCCAGTACTTC. V is TRBV6-2 or TRBV6-3 and J is TRBJ2-5; the match to TRBD1 covers 8 bases. From germline, CDR1 is MNHEY and CDR2 SVGEGT. The CDR3 has 14 amino acids. V shed 8 bases and J 9 bases; nucleotides not matched to a gene: 14.

There are a few counts of this clonotype. The rearrangement links TRBV4-3 to TRBJ2-7; maybe TRBD1 (6 bases). V was cut by 4 bases and J by 3 bases, with 13 bases left in between. From germline, CDR1 is LGHNA and CDR2 YSLEER. This CDR3 is 14 amino acids long. The CDR3 DNA is TGCGCCAGCAGCCCCGGGACAAGTTTCTACGAGCAGTACTTC. Translating it yields CASSPGTSFYEQYF.

The CDR3, as DNA: TGTGCCAGCAGTTATTACAGGGAAGGCAATCAGCCCCAGCATTTT. It specifies CASSYYREGNQPQHF. This chain joins TRBV28 and TRBJ1-5, with a tentative D call TRBD1 (6 bases). Germline-derived CDR1 and CDR2 are MDHEN and SYDVKM. The ends were cut back, 4 bases at V and 2 bases at J, with 12 bases in the middle. The CDR3 extends over 15 amino acids.

The chain combines TRBV2 with TRBJ2-7; D remains ambiguous. This CDR3 has 10 amino acids. Trimming stripped 8 bases from V and 6 bases from J, with 8 bases between. CDR1 SNHLY and CDR2 FYNNEI come from the germline V gene. CDR3 sequence: CASYGGEQYF. The CDR3 nucleotides read TGTGCCAGCTATGGTGGCGAGCAGTACTTC.

A few counts support this clonotype. V gene TRBV4-3 combines with J gene TRBJ2-4; D is possibly TRBD1 (5 bases). Germline CDR1 is LGHNA and CDR2 is YSLEER. The CDR3 runs 16 residues. The germline V and J ends were trimmed by 4 bases and 3 bases, with 16 bases remaining between them. For the CDR3, the DNA is TGCGCCAGCAGCCCAAACCAGGGAATTGGCAAAAACATTCAGTACTTC. Protein: CASSPNQGIGKNIQYF.

This clonotype occurred a few times. The chain has TRBV10-3 and TRBJ2-3; D gene ambiguous. Trimming took 3 bases from V and 2 from J, leaving 12 bases between them. CDR1 and CDR2 (germline): ENHRY, SYGVKD. This CDR3 has 15 amino acids. CDR3 in amino acids: CAISDQTSSTDTQYF. The CDR3 region has the DNA TGTGCCATCAGTGATCAAACATCCTCCACAGATACGCAGTATTTT.

The chain employs TRBV12-3 or TRBV12-4 and TRBJ1-1, with D possibly being TRBD1 (5 bases). The length of the CDR3 is 14 residues. Trimming cost V 4 bases and J 0 bases, with 9 bases left between them. The CDR3 loop reads CASSSGIVNTEAFF. CDR3 DNA sequence: TGTGCCAGCAGTTCAGGGATTGTGAACACTGAAGCTTTCTTT.

J is TRBJ1-2 and V is TRBV28; no reliable D call. The germline V and J ends were trimmed by 5 bases and 4 bases, with 17 bases remaining between them. Germline-derived CDR1 and CDR2 are MDHEN and SYDVKM. The CDR3 covers 15 residues. Here the CDR3 DNA reads TGTGCCAGCAGTCCGACGCGTAGGGTGGGCTATGGCTACACCTTC. Residues: CASSPTRRVGYGYTF.